Described below is a single TCR beta chain sequence and its context. Its antigen specificity is not known. One base away there is no much larger clone; base qualities are not given. These data originate in a study of blood T cell repertoires in COVID-19 (dated by TCRdb to 2020 to 2021). For context, the study as a whole: The collaborator samples originated in the United States, Italy and Spain and spanned the acute and convalescent phases of COVID-19. The samples were drawn from the first 160 participants of the ongoing ImmuneRACE study and from over a thousand subjects provided by 6 global collaborators. The repertoires were released in a freely available public database meant as a resource for research on the immune response to SARS-CoV-2. The prospective study material was composed of cDNA or gDNA derived from T cells, B-cell-depleted T cells, or PBMCs. A de-identified subject ID, COVID-19 status, age in years and sex were almost always included in the sample metadata. Subjects who had been exposed to COVID-19, were actively infected with it, or had recovered from it provided the deeply sampled blood TCRbeta repertoires that made up the dataset. Where available, HLA class I and class II types were obtained from metadata supplied by the sample provider rather than from assay-based typing.

Here is what the overall study found, with its caveats: Clinical and demographic metadata were provided uncurated, with the amount varying by source and participant.

The immunoSEQ Assay, a bias-controlled multiplex PCR, was used to amplify TCRbeta CDR3 regions from genomic DNA. The paper's processing steps were these. Nucleated cell counts per sample were estimated from amplification of reference gene primers within the assay. To quantify the absolute abundance of each unique TCRbeta CDR3 rearrangement, sequence reads were collapsed and filtered. Productive Simpson clonality was computed per sample as the square root of Simpson's diversity index over productive rearrangements. TCRdb holds this immuneACCESS table with in-frame rearrangements only. Some clones are missing; in checked studies, unresolved V genes explain under half, and the rest has no known cause. That table is the source of V, J and clone size, and D and trimming were worked out from the DNA. The sample has several thousand clones on record, 70% to 90% of them singletons. The ten largest make up 18% of the sample.

V and J are trimmed by 5 bases and 4 bases, and the gene matches miss 7 bases of the junction. There are 14 amino acids in the CDR3, from cysteine to phenylalanine inclusive. Only the CDR3 DNA is retained, 42 bases long and in frame from the first base. From a lookup of the germline V gene, CDR1 and CDR2 are MDHEN and SYDVKM. The collaborating institutions used their own protocols to collect whole blood in K2EDTA tubes. For TCRbeta analysis, collaborator samples were shipped as frozen whole blood, as isolated PBMCs, or as DNA extracted from either sample type. The sample was peripheral blood. This TCR was recovered from a human donor in a cohort sampled during active COVID-19. The receptor chain draws on TRBV28 and TRBJ2-7; 8 bases in the junction line up with TRBD1. The CDR3 loop reads CASSTTGVRYEQYF. The nucleotide sequence is TGTGCCAGCAGTACGACAGGGGTCAGGTACGAGCAGTACTTC.